This T cell receptor (beta chain) was identified during a study of PD-1 blockade in mismatch repair-deficient tumors. For the study at large: Patients had eleven to twelve mismatch repair-deficient cancer types and were previously treated and progressing. Findings and limits, study-wide: Rapid post-treatment expansion, then contraction, generally preceding radiologic response, marked tumor-resident clones.

A note on this clone: Its antigen is undetermined.

CDR3 length: 13 residues. CDR1 is LNHNV and CDR2 is YYDKDF in the germline V gene (reference sequence). V was clipped by 3 bases and J by 4 bases, with 6 bases between them. Every patient had mismatch repair deficiency by PCR or immunohistochemistry. The TCR-sequenced patients were a few responders to pembrolizumab. This table comes from immunoSEQ multiplex PCR, and its TCRdb copy is limited to in-frame clones, with some not included. The table includes around 40,000 clones, roughly 88% detected once. This TCR came from an adult with mismatch repair-deficient cancer. Sequencing was performed on PBMCs, taken roughly nine months after starting pembrolizumab. J is TRBJ2-2 and V is TRBV15; a weak D match, TRBD2 (5 bases). Here the CDR3 reads CATSRDFTGELFF. In nucleotides, the CDR3 is TGTGCCACCAGCAGGGACTTCACCGGGGAGCTGTTTTTT.